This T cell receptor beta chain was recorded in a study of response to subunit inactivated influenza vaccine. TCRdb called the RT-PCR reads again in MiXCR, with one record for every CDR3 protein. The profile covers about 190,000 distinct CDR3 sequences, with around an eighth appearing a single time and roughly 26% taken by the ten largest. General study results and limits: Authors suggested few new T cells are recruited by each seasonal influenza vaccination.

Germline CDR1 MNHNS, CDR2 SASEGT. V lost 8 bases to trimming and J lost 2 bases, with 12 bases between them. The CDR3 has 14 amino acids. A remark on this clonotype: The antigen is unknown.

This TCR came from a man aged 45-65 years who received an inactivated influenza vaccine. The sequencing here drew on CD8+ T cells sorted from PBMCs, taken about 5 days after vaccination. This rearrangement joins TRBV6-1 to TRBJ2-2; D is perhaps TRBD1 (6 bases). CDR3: CASVRDINTGELFF. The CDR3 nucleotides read TGTGCCAGCGTCCGGGACATTAACACCGGGGAGCTGTTTTTT.